These T cell receptor beta chains were read from a single sample in a study of cytomegalovirus exposure and HLA in healthy donors. Assay: immunoSEQ multiplex PCR; the TCRdb copy retains only in-frame clones and omits some. The sample yields over 100,000 clones, about three quarters seen once. The sample comprised PBMCs. The receptors derive from a man aged 45-65 years in good health and CMV-seropositive. Both conserved end residues are part of each CDR3. D genes are given only for firm matches. Clone size is given for some rows only: seen once, a few or many times, or a class if the clone is expanded.

D: NA; V: TRBV27; size: NA; J: TRBJ2-3; DNA: TGTGCCAGCAGTGACTATAGCACAGATACGCAGTATTTT; CDR3: CASSDYSTDTQYF
D: TRBD2; V: TRBV5-4; size: NA; J: TRBJ2-7; DNA: TGTGCCAGCAGTCTCGGGACTAGCGGGGGTGCCTACGAGCAGTACTTC; CDR3: CASSLGTSGGAYEQYF
D: NA; V: TRBV20-1; size: NA; J: TRBJ2-1; DNA: TGCAGTGCTGGGCACAATGAGCAGTTCTTC; CDR3: CSAGHNEQFF
D: NA; V: TRBV5-1; size: NA; J: TRBJ1-3; DNA: TGCGCCAGCAGCGGCGCGGGAGGGTTCTCTGGAAACACCATATATTTT; CDR3: CASSGAGGFSGNTIYF
D: NA; V: TRBV11-2; size: NA; J: TRBJ1-2; DNA: TGTGCCAGCAGCTCAGGGAATTCCTATGGCTACACCTTC; CDR3: CASSSGNSYGYTF
D: NA; V: TRBV5-4; size: few; J: TRBJ2-3; DNA: TGTGCCAGCAGCTTGGACGGCCGGGACAATACGCAGTATTTT; CDR3: CASSLDGRDNTQYF
D: NA; V: TRBV27; size: NA; J: TRBJ2-3; DNA: TGTGCCAGCAGTTCAGTCAGCGTGGATACGCAGTATTTT; CDR3: CASSSVSVDTQYF
D: TRBD2; V: TRBV5-1; size: NA; J: TRBJ2-1; DNA: TGCGCCAGCAGGTCGAATCTTCCGGGACTAGCGGGGGGGCCTAGTGAGCAGTTCTTC; CDR3: CASRSNLPGLAGGPSEQFF
D: NA; V: TRBV15; size: NA; J: TRBJ1-4; DNA: TGTGCCACCAGCCCAGGCTCCTCTGCAACTAATGAAAAACTGTTTTTT; CDR3: CATSPGSSATNEKLFF
D: TRBD1; V: TRBV19; size: NA; J: TRBJ2-2; DNA: TGTGCCAGTAGTATGGGGACAGCCAACACCGGGGAGCTGTTTTTT; CDR3: CASSMGTANTGELFF
D: NA; V: TRBV27; size: NA; J: TRBJ1-2; DNA: TGTGCCAGCAGTCCAGAAGGGCACAGGCGCTATGGCTACACCTTC; CDR3: CASSPEGHRRYGYTF
D: TRBD1; V: TRBV2; size: NA; J: TRBJ2-5; DNA: TGTGCCAGCAGTGAAGTCACAGGGGGCCAAGAGACCCAGTACTTC; CDR3: CASSEVTGGQETQYF
D: NA; V: TRBV6-5; size: NA; J: TRBJ2-6; DNA: TGTGCCAGCGGTCCCTCCGGGGCTGGGGCCAACGTCCTGACTTTC; CDR3: CASGPSGAGANVLTF
D: NA; V: TRBV2; size: NA; J: TRBJ2-7; DNA: TGTGCCAGCAGTTGGTCATACGGGCAGTACTTC; CDR3: CASSWSYGQYF
D: NA; V: TRBV5-4; size: NA; J: TRBJ2-1; DNA: TGTGCCAGCAGCGGGGCGTACAGCAAAACTTACAATGAGCAGTTCTTC; CDR3: CASSGAYSKTYNEQFF
D: NA; V: TRBV29-1; size: NA; J: TRBJ2-3; DNA: TGCAGCGTTGAAACGACAGGCACAGATACGCAGTATTTT; CDR3: CSVETTGTDTQYF
D: NA; V: TRBV2; size: NA; J: TRBJ2-2; DNA: TGTGCCAGCAAAGCGCGAGCCGGGGAGCTGTTTTTT; CDR3: CASKARAGELFF
D: NA; V: TRBV19; size: NA; J: TRBJ2-5; DNA: TGTGCCAGTAGTACCGCCTCCAGGGGATGGGAGACCCAGTACTTC; CDR3: CASSTASRGWETQYF
D: TRBD1; V: TRBV27; size: NA; J: TRBJ2-1; DNA: TGTGCCAGCAGTCCGACGGACAGGGGGCCGTATGAGCAGTTCTTC; CDR3: CASSPTDRGPYEQFF
D: TRBD2; V: TRBV19; size: few; J: TRBJ2-1; DNA: TGTGCCAGTAGTCCGCTAGCGGGATACAATGAGCAGTTCTTC; CDR3: CASSPLAGYNEQFF
D: NA; V: TRBV19; size: NA; J: TRBJ2-2; DNA: TGTGCCAGTAGTAGAGTAAGGGGCACCGGGGAGCTGTTTTTT; CDR3: CASSRVRGTGELFF
D: TRBD1; V: TRBV29-1; size: NA; J: TRBJ1-1; DNA: TGCAGCACCGGACAGGCGAACACTGAAGCTTTCTTT; CDR3: CSTGQANTEAFF
D: NA; V: TRBV19; size: NA; J: TRBJ2-6; DNA: TGTGCCAGTAGTATCGTAAGGGGAAGTGGGGCCAACGTCCTGACTTTC; CDR3: CASSIVRGSGANVLTF
D: NA; V: TRBV11-3; size: few; J: TRBJ2-7; DNA: TGTGCCAGCAGCTTAGTCTCTCGGGGGAGATACTACGAGCAGTACTTC; CDR3: CASSLVSRGRYYEQYF
D: NA; V: TRBV5-1; size: NA; J: TRBJ2-1; DNA: TGCGCCAGCAGCTTTGGGCGGACTTCCTCCTACAATGAGCAGTTCTTC; CDR3: CASSFGRTSSYNEQFF
D: NA; V: TRBV5-1; size: NA; J: TRBJ2-2; DNA: TGCGCCAGCAGCTTGGACAGGGACACCGGGGAGCTGTTTTTT; CDR3: CASSLDRDTGELFF
D: TRBD1; V: TRBV29-1; size: few; J: TRBJ1-2; DNA: TGCAGCGTTGAGAGGGACAGCTTCAATGGCTACACCTTC; CDR3: CSVERDSFNGYTF
D: NA; V: TRBV6-1; size: NA; J: TRBJ1-4; DNA: TGTGCCTGCCAGTTTGCAACTAATGAAAAACTGTTTTTT; CDR3: CACQFATNEKLFF
D: TRBD2; V: TRBV6-4; size: NA; J: TRBJ2-1; DNA: TGTGCCAGCGAGCTGATAGCGGGAGCAGGAAATGAGCAGTTCTTC; CDR3: CASELIAGAGNEQFF
D: NA; V: TRBV6-6; size: few; J: TRBJ1-1; DNA: TGTGCCAGCAGTTACGCCACAGGCGGGGGGACTGAAGCTTTCTTT; CDR3: CASSYATGGGTEAFF
D: NA; V: TRBV27; size: NA; J: TRBJ1-1; DNA: TGTGCCAGCAGTCAAGGACAGACTGAAGCTTTCTTT; CDR3: CASSQGQTEAFF
D: TRBD1; V: TRBV28; size: NA; J: TRBJ1-5; DNA: TGTGCCAGCACCCTTCTCGACAGGGGGAGCAATCAGCCCCAGCATTTT; CDR3: CASTLLDRGSNQPQHF
D: TRBD1; V: TRBV28; size: NA; J: TRBJ1-2; DNA: TGTGCCAGCACCCAGGGACAGGGCTATGGCTACACCTTC; CDR3: CASTQGQGYGYTF
D: NA; V: TRBV7-8; size: few; J: TRBJ1-2; DNA: TGTGCCAGCAGCTCCCTGGGAACAGGACGAGATGGCTACACCTTC; CDR3: CASSSLGTGRDGYTF
D: NA; V: TRBV6-1; size: NA; J: TRBJ2-2; DNA: TGTGCCAGCAAGGGCAGGGTGGACACCGGGGAGCTGTTTTTT; CDR3: CASKGRVDTGELFF
D: TRBD2; V: TRBV4-1; size: NA; J: TRBJ2-1; DNA: TGCGCCAGCAGCTCCAGTACCCAGACTAGCGGGATAGACAATGAGCAGTTCTTC; CDR3: CASSSSTQTSGIDNEQFF
D: TRBD1; V: TRBV5-4; size: NA; J: TRBJ2-2; DNA: TGTGCCAGCAGCTTAGGCGACAGGGAAACCGGGGAGCTGTTTTTT; CDR3: CASSLGDRETGELFF
D: NA; V: TRBV4-1; size: NA; J: TRBJ1-1; DNA: TGCGCCAGCAGCCAAGGACAGCCCCGGCCTGAAGCTTTCTTT; CDR3: CASSQGQPRPEAFF
D: TRBD1; V: TRBV6-4; size: NA; J: TRBJ1-5; DNA: TGTGCCAGCCCCCGGAGAGGACAGGGCCCCGTTGCAAATAGCAATCAGCCCCAGCATTTT; CDR3: CASPRRGQGPVANSNQPQHF
D: NA; V: TRBV6-6; size: NA; J: TRBJ2-7; DNA: TGTGCCAGCACTGGCGGAGCCTACGAGCAGTACTTC; CDR3: CASTGGAYEQYF
D: TRBD1; V: TRBV28; size: NA; J: TRBJ2-1; DNA: TGTGCCAGCAGTTTGTGGGGACAGCACTCCTACAATGAGCAGTTCTTC; CDR3: CASSLWGQHSYNEQFF
D: TRBD1; V: TRBV19; size: NA; J: TRBJ1-3; DNA: TGTGCCAGTAGAAGGACAGGCCCATCCTCTGGAAACACCATATATTTT; CDR3: CASRRTGPSSGNTIYF
D: TRBD2; V: TRBV4-2; size: few; J: TRBJ2-7; DNA: TGTGCCAGCAGCCAAGGGGGCCTAGCGGGAGCTGACACGGAGCAGTACTTC; CDR3: CASSQGGLAGADTEQYF
D: NA; V: TRBV18; size: few; J: TRBJ2-2; DNA: TGTGCCAGCTCAACAAGGACAGCGAACACCGGGGAGCTGTTTTTT; CDR3: CASSTRTANTGELFF
D: TRBD1; V: TRBV4-1; size: NA; J: TRBJ1-1; DNA: TGCGCCAGCAGCCAAGATGTGGCTCAGGGGGCGACAAAGAACACTGAAGCTTTCTTT; CDR3: CASSQDVAQGATKNTEAFF
D: NA; V: TRBV29-1; size: NA; J: TRBJ1-1; DNA: TGCAGCGTTCGGCAGGGTCAAACTGAAGCTTTCTTT; CDR3: CSVRQGQTEAFF
D: NA; V: TRBV5-6; size: NA; J: TRBJ2-7; DNA: TGTGCCAGCAGCTCCCCAGCCCTCGGACAGAACTACGAGCAGTACTTC; CDR3: CASSSPALGQNYEQYF
D: NA; V: TRBV6-1; size: NA; J: TRBJ1-1; DNA: TGTGCCAGCAGTGTAATAGCCACTGAAGCTTTCTTT; CDR3: CASSVIATEAFF
D: NA; V: TRBV9; size: NA; J: TRBJ2-1; DNA: TGTGCCAGCAGCTACGACTATTACAATGAGCAGTTCTTC; CDR3: CASSYDYYNEQFF
D: TRBD2; V: TRBV10-2; size: NA; J: TRBJ2-1; DNA: TGCGCCAGCAGTGTTCTAGCGGGGTATGAGCAGTTCTTC; CDR3: CASSVLAGYEQFF
D: TRBD2; V: TRBV11-3; size: few; J: TRBJ2-3; DNA: TGTGCCAGCAGCTTAGGGGGCGGGAGGCCAGATACGCAGTATTTT; CDR3: CASSLGGGRPDTQYF
D: TRBD2; V: TRBV11-2; size: NA; J: TRBJ2-3; DNA: TGTGCCACCCGGGCTAGCGGGGGGGCCATAGATACGCAGTATTTT; CDR3: CATRASGGAIDTQYF
D: NA; V: TRBV27; size: NA; J: TRBJ1-4; DNA: TGTGCCAGCAGTTGGAGGAAGGAAACTAATGAAAAACTGTTTTTT; CDR3: CASSWRKETNEKLFF
D: TRBD1; V: TRBV11-3; size: NA; J: TRBJ1-5; DNA: TGTGCCAGCAGCTTAGGCCGGGACAGATTCTATAGCAATCAGCCCCAGCATTTT; CDR3: CASSLGRDRFYSNQPQHF
D: TRBD2; V: TRBV13; size: NA; J: TRBJ2-5; DNA: TGTGCCAGCAGCCTGAACTTAGCGGGGGGAGCAGAGACCCAGTACTTC; CDR3: CASSLNLAGGAETQYF